This is a list of T cell receptor beta chains from one sample in a study of cytomegalovirus exposure and HLA in healthy donors. Generated by immunoSEQ multiplex PCR, the TCRdb table keeps only in-frame clones and is missing some. The profile shows about 210,000 clones, over 75% of them singletons. Sequencing was carried out using PBMCs. These receptors were taken from a male donor in good health and CMV-seronegative. Each CDR3 is given without its conserved first and last residue. Some rows mark clone size as missing; the rest say once, few, many or name a class of expanded clone.

clone_size: NA; j_call: TRBJ2-7; v_call: TRBV2; cdr3_aa: ASSVEQGLLYEQY
clone_size: NA; j_call: TRBJ2-1; v_call: TRBV30; cdr3_aa: ALGVRGGLNEQF
clone_size: few; j_call: TRBJ1-3; v_call: TRBV28; cdr3_aa: ASSSGTNSGNTIY
clone_size: NA; j_call: TRBJ1-3; v_call: TRBV15; cdr3_aa: ATSPRVGNTIY
clone_size: NA; j_call: TRBJ2-5; v_call: TRBV18; cdr3_aa: ASSPPGTGVPETQY
clone_size: NA; j_call: TRBJ1-4; v_call: TRBV5-4; cdr3_aa: ASRLGAKKINEKLF
clone_size: NA; j_call: TRBJ1-2; v_call: TRBV7-2; cdr3_aa: ASSYDRGVYGYT
clone_size: once; j_call: TRBJ1-3; v_call: TRBV5-4; cdr3_aa: ASSPGQGAFSGNTIY
clone_size: NA; j_call: TRBJ2-7; v_call: TRBV9; cdr3_aa: ASSGRVSGSYEQY
clone_size: NA; j_call: TRBJ1-6; v_call: TRBV27; cdr3_aa: ASSSGYPYNSPLH
clone_size: NA; j_call: TRBJ1-4; v_call: TRBV9; cdr3_aa: ASSVGSGAGEKLF
clone_size: NA; j_call: TRBJ1-1; v_call: TRBV14; cdr3_aa: ASSQWGKGMAEAF
clone_size: NA; j_call: NA; v_call: TRBV27; cdr3_aa: ASSFTAQPSYEQY
clone_size: NA; j_call: TRBJ2-2; v_call: TRBV11-3; cdr3_aa: ASSRLNTGELF
clone_size: NA; j_call: TRBJ1-2; v_call: TRBV28; cdr3_aa: ASRPYLGQEARFSYT
clone_size: NA; j_call: TRBJ2-7; v_call: TRBV6-1; cdr3_aa: ASSATDSQLPYEQY
clone_size: NA; j_call: TRBJ2-6; v_call: TRBV23-1; cdr3_aa: ASSQKASGRFLGGANVLT
clone_size: NA; j_call: TRBJ1-2; v_call: TRBV7-9; cdr3_aa: ASGPLIGPSYGYT
clone_size: NA; j_call: TRBJ2-6; v_call: TRBV28; cdr3_aa: ASRRQGSGANVLT
clone_size: NA; j_call: TRBJ2-7; v_call: TRBV4-1; cdr3_aa: ASSHTKGQGIGIYEQY
clone_size: NA; j_call: TRBJ2-1; v_call: TRBV2; cdr3_aa: ASSVGPYNEQF
clone_size: once; j_call: TRBJ2-1; v_call: TRBV4-2; cdr3_aa: ASSQAGTSGSFDEQF
clone_size: once; j_call: TRBJ2-5; v_call: TRBV30; cdr3_aa: AGRSRTGGETQY
clone_size: NA; j_call: TRBJ2-1; v_call: TRBV15; cdr3_aa: ATSRPGTGDNEQF
clone_size: NA; j_call: TRBJ2-5; v_call: TRBV28; cdr3_aa: ASSPAYGQPYQETQY
clone_size: once; j_call: TRBJ2-7; v_call: TRBV7-2; cdr3_aa: ASGALSSYEQY
clone_size: NA; j_call: TRBJ2-6; v_call: TRBV7-9; cdr3_aa: ASSLPEAGANVLT
clone_size: NA; j_call: TRBJ1-2; v_call: TRBV29-1; cdr3_aa: SVEDRYGYT
clone_size: NA; j_call: TRBJ1-1; v_call: TRBV6-5; cdr3_aa: ASSWTGRSGNTEAF
clone_size: once; j_call: TRBJ2-7; v_call: TRBV27; cdr3_aa: ASSTRLAAYEQY
clone_size: NA; j_call: TRBJ1-3; v_call: TRBV13; cdr3_aa: ASSLGVSGNTIY
clone_size: NA; j_call: TRBJ2-7; v_call: TRBV7-9; cdr3_aa: ASSLIGRDYEQY
clone_size: few; j_call: TRBJ2-2; v_call: TRBV6-5; cdr3_aa: ASSSRLNTGELF
clone_size: NA; j_call: TRBJ1-2; v_call: TRBV29-1; cdr3_aa: SAGTGLDYGYT
clone_size: NA; j_call: TRBJ1-4; v_call: TRBV19; cdr3_aa: ASSPRGTNEKLF
clone_size: NA; j_call: TRBJ1-1; v_call: TRBV7-2; cdr3_aa: ASKWVAAAEAF
clone_size: few; j_call: TRBJ1-4; v_call: TRBV4-3; cdr3_aa: ASSQAGTGTNEKLF
clone_size: NA; j_call: TRBJ1-2; v_call: TRBV30; cdr3_aa: AWGTGISYGYT
clone_size: few; j_call: TRBJ1-1; v_call: TRBV30; cdr3_aa: ASTGVVVTEAF
clone_size: NA; j_call: TRBJ2-2; v_call: TRBV5-1; cdr3_aa: ASSSEGRGIGELF
clone_size: NA; j_call: TRBJ1-2; v_call: TRBV6-5; cdr3_aa: ASSRGTGGSYGYT
clone_size: NA; j_call: TRBJ2-7; v_call: TRBV27; cdr3_aa: ASIGTGTYEQY
clone_size: once; j_call: TRBJ2-1; v_call: TRBV7-9; cdr3_aa: SSNRIRGLEYNEQF
clone_size: NA; j_call: TRBJ2-7; v_call: TRBV7-9; cdr3_aa: ASRQGQVYEQY
clone_size: once; j_call: TRBJ2-1; v_call: TRBV2; cdr3_aa: ASFDEASGFKQF
clone_size: NA; j_call: TRBJ2-1; v_call: TRBV9; cdr3_aa: ASSAKVARDYNEQF
clone_size: NA; j_call: TRBJ2-3; v_call: TRBV2; cdr3_aa: AAGGRGATDTQY
clone_size: once; j_call: TRBJ2-3; v_call: TRBV19; cdr3_aa: ASRNRGAVISEGTDTQY
clone_size: NA; j_call: TRBJ2-5; v_call: TRBV11-2; cdr3_aa: ASSLHGGGKTQY
clone_size: NA; j_call: NA; v_call: TRBV13; cdr3_aa: ASSLGPSYEQY
clone_size: NA; j_call: TRBJ1-2; v_call: TRBV28; cdr3_aa: ASSFGRGFNYGYT
clone_size: NA; j_call: TRBJ2-2; v_call: TRBV5-1; cdr3_aa: ASSLVGGANTGELF
clone_size: NA; j_call: TRBJ1-1; v_call: TRBV6-6; cdr3_aa: ASSGTVNTEAF
clone_size: NA; j_call: TRBJ2-7; v_call: TRBV30; cdr3_aa: AWRGQFYEQY